This entry concerns a single T cell receptor beta chain. Its antigen remains unknown. Libraries were prepared by immunoSEQ multiplex PCR; TCRdb keeps only in-frame clonotypes and omits some of them. The sample records about 110,000 clones, 65% to 85% being singletons. The sample is drawn from a study of T cell responses to AZD1222 COVID-19 vaccine. Study-wide results and limits: Unmutated variant regions are reportedly targeted by nearly half of spike-specific TCRs. In all cases, repertoires were sampled only after the peak T cell response. Regions 160-218 and 743-854 held dominance among vaccine-associated CD4 TCRs, which spanned spike. Donors skewed white British and female; clonal diversity was possibly underestimated.

Germline-derived CDR1 and CDR2 are SNHLY and FYNNEI. This CDR3 region has 14 residues. Losses at the gene ends were 7 bases for V and 8 bases for J; bases not matched to a gene: 10. This clonotype originated in an adult in good health. The V and J genes are TRBV2 and TRBJ1-4, with 7 bases that match TRBD1. The specimen was peripheral blood, collected on day 0 of AZD1222 vaccination. The CDR3: CASKVGTADEKLFF. The CDR3 nucleotides read TGTGCCAGCAAAGTCGGGACAGCTGACGAAAAACTGTTTTTT.